Below, one T cell receptor beta chain is given with its context. No antigen is known for it. This sample was included in a study of cytomegalovirus exposure and HLA in healthy donors. General study points: Rare sequences made up most TCRs, while some public TCRs were found in many donors. The classifier reportedly diagnosed cytomegalovirus status with high specificity and sensitivity. There were under 200 TCR beta chains listed as cytomegalovirus-associated.

Germline V CDR1 and CDR2: MDHEN, SYDVKM. V lost 7 bases and J lost 7; bases outside the gene matches: 15. CDR3 size: 16 residues. Vbeta (60) and Jbeta (13) primers were used in the PCR. TCRdb's copy holds only in-frame clones and misses some; the assay was immunoSEQ multiplex PCR. Here the sample spans hundreds of thousands of clones, 65% to 85% being singletons. The sequencing sample was made of PBMCs. The gene calls are TRBV28 and TRBJ2-5, with TRBD2 identical over 10 bases. The sequence derives from a female donor in good health and CMV-seronegative. CDR3 nucleotide sequence: TGTGCCAGCACCCTTGGGGGGAGCGGGAGGGCTGGGACCCAGTACTTC. Protein sequence: CASTLGGSGRAGTQYF.